The rows below give T cell receptor beta chains drawn from one sample of a study of beta chain features in type 1 diabetes. Clones were sequenced by immunoSEQ multiplex PCR, and TCRdb holds only the in-frame ones, with some missing. The data contain hundreds of thousands of clones, roughly 12% of them singletons. Sequenced: naive CD4+ T cells from blood. Receptors originate from a man aged 18 to 29 in good health. CDR3s include the opening cysteine and the closing phenylalanine or tryptophan. The order of the fields is D gene, V gene, J gene, clone size, CDR3 protein, CDR3 DNA. A D gene is named only where the DNA matches it firmly. Clone size is given for some rows only: seen once, a few or many times, or a class if the clone is expanded.

>-|TRBV4-1|TRBJ2-1|few
CASSHPTSPNEQFF
TGCGCCAGCAGCCACCCGACTAGTCCTAATGAGCAGTTCTTC
>-|TRBV7-3|TRBJ2-1|few
CASSYGGVPYNEQFF
TGTGCCAGCAGCTACGGCGGGGTCCCTTACAATGAGCAGTTCTTC
>TRBD1|TRBV5-6|TRBJ2-5|-
CASSNQGALETQYF
TGTGCCAGCAGCAACCAGGGGGCCCTGGAGACCCAGTACTTC
>TRBD1|TRBV5-4|TRBJ2-5|few
CASSLGQGANQETQYF
TGTGCCAGCAGCTTGGGACAGGGGGCAAACCAAGAGACCCAGTACTTC
>-|TRBV4-3|TRBJ1-4|-
CASSQGGWGHIEKLFF
TGCGCCAGCAGCCAAGGGGGATGGGGGCATATTGAAAAACTGTTTTTT
>TRBD2|TRBV9|TRBJ2-7|few
CASSVGEGFYEQYF
TGTGCCAGCAGCGTAGGGGAGGGATTCTACGAGCAGTACTTC
>-|TRBV6-5|TRBJ2-7|once
CASSYADYYEQYF
TGTGCCAGCAGTTACGCAGACTACTACGAGCAGTACTTC
>TRBD1|TRBV7-2|TRBJ1-1|-
CASSDDRETEAFF
TGTGCCAGCAGCGACGACAGGGAAACTGAAGCTTTCTTT
>-|TRBV7-2|TRBJ2-3|many
CASSTRLRDTQYF
TGTGCCAGCAGCACCCGACTCCGAGATACGCAGTATTTT
>TRBD1|TRBV29-1|TRBJ2-7|-
CSVATGGLSYEQYF
TGCAGCGTGGCCACAGGGGGCCTCTCCTACGAGCAGTACTTC
>-|TRBV29-1|TRBJ1-3|-
CSIRNRRSGNTIYF
TGCAGTATTAGAAACAGGCGCTCTGGAAACACCATATATTTT
>TRBD2|TRBV6-6|TRBJ2-1|few
CASSTSGDYNEQFF
TGTGCCAGCAGCACTAGCGGAGATTACAATGAGCAGTTCTTC
>TRBD2|TRBV4-3|TRBJ2-1|few
CASSPWGGGSSYNEQFF
TGCGCCAGCAGCCCGTGGGGCGGGGGGAGCTCCTACAATGAGCAGTTCTTC
>-|TRBV18|TRBJ1-1|-
CASSLIVRGNTEAFF
TGTGCCAGCTCTCTAATAGTCCGGGGGAACACTGAAGCTTTCTTT
>-|TRBV5-4|TRBJ2-6|-
CASSLEAGRDPGANVLTF
TGTGCCAGCAGCTTGGAGGCAGGGCGAGACCCTGGGGCCAACGTCCTGACTTTC
>-|TRBV18|TRBJ2-2|few
CASSFQMDSHATGELFF
TGTGCCAGCTCTTTTCAAATGGACAGCCATGCCACCGGGGAGCTGTTTTTT
>TRBD1|TRBV4-2|TRBJ2-7|-
CASSQTTNRGPYEQYF
TGTGCCAGCAGCCAGACCACTAACAGGGGACCCTACGAGCAGTACTTC
>TRBD1|TRBV4-1|TRBJ2-2|-
CASSHRGTATTTRELFF
TGCGCCAGCAGCCATAGGGGGACAGCGACTACCACCCGGGAGCTGTTTTTT
>TRBD2|TRBV5-5|TRBJ2-1|-
CASSLVRTSGTDEQFF
TGTGCCAGCAGCTTGGTGAGGACTAGCGGGACCGATGAGCAGTTCTTC
>TRBD2|TRBV7-2|TRBJ2-7|-
CASSSSSGSSSYEQYF
TGTGCCAGCAGCTCGTCAAGCGGGAGCTCCTCCTACGAGCAGTACTTC
>-|TRBV28|TRBJ2-7|few
CASRSDMSYEQYF
TGTGCCAGCCGCTCGGACATGTCTTACGAGCAGTACTTC
>-|TRBV6-1|TRBJ2-7|-
CASSTGSYEQYF
TGTGCCAGCAGTACAGGGAGCTACGAGCAGTACTTC
>-|TRBV4-3|TRBJ1-2|-
CASSHRIVEEGYGYTF
TGCGCCAGCAGCCATAGGATCGTGGAAGAGGGCTATGGCTACACCTTC
>TRBD2|TRBV7-2|TRBJ2-7|few
CASSLSGGREQYF
TGTGCCAGCAGCTTGAGCGGGGGGAGGGAGCAGTACTTC
>-|TRBV9|TRBJ1-6|few
CASSVSDSPLHF
TGTGCCAGCAGCGTATCCGATTCACCCCTCCACTTT
>-|TRBV6-1|TRBJ2-3|-
CASSGLGSNTDTQYF
TGTGCCAGCAGTGGTCTTGGCTCAAACACAGATACGCAGTATTTT
>-|TRBV30|TRBJ2-1|-
CAWSAWFASEQFF
TGTGCCTGGAGTGCCTGGTTTGCCAGTGAGCAGTTCTTC
>TRBD2|TRBV5-1|TRBJ2-3|-
CASRGGRAIDTQYF
TGCGCCAGCAGGGGCGGGAGGGCCATAGATACGCAGTATTTT
>-|TRBV5-4|TRBJ2-5|few
CASSLVLSQETQYF
TGTGCCAGCAGCTTGGTACTGAGTCAAGAGACCCAGTACTTC
>-|TRBV7-9|TRBJ2-2|-
CASSRPRVDTGELFF
TGTGCCAGCTCTAGGCCCAGGGTAGACACCGGGGAGCTGTTTTTT
>TRBD1|TRBV20-1|TRBJ1-2|-
CSTGEIYGYTF
TGCAGTACAGGGGAAATCTATGGCTACACCTTC
>-|TRBV30|TRBJ1-5|few
CAWSSLPSGPQHF
TGTGCCTGGAGTTCGCTGCCTTCGGGGCCCCAGCATTTT
>-|TRBV20-1|TRBJ2-1|few
CSAEGDREQFF
TGCAGTGCTGAGGGGGATCGCGAGCAGTTCTTC
>-|TRBV30|TRBJ1-5|once
CAWSVRGQHSNQPQHF
TGTGCCTGGAGTGTAAGAGGGCAGCATAGCAATCAGCCCCAGCATTTT
>-|TRBV9|TRBJ2-7|few
CASSRRGTASYEQYF
TGTGCCAGCAGTCGGCGCGGGACAGCCTCCTACGAGCAGTACTTC
>-|TRBV7-2|TRBJ1-5|-
CASSLGAGAPNQPQHF
TGTGCCAGCAGCTTGGGGGCAGGGGCCCCCAATCAGCCCCAGCATTTT
>TRBD2|TRBV29-1|TRBJ2-1|many
CSVGRGDEQFF
TGCAGCGTGGGACGGGGGGATGAGCAGTTCTTC
>TRBD1|TRBV10-3|TRBJ1-2|-
CAAGQGGGYTF
TGTGCCGCGGGACAGGGGGGCGGCTACACCTTC
>TRBD1|TRBV5-1|TRBJ1-1|few
CASSSRDRGNTEAFF
TGCGCCAGCAGTTCCAGGGACAGGGGGAACACTGAAGCTTTCTTT
>TRBD1|TRBV5-1|TRBJ2-1|-
CASSADRADEQFF
TGCGCCAGCAGCGCGGACAGGGCGGATGAGCAGTTCTTC
>-|TRBV11-1|TRBJ1-1|-
CASSLIGTLNTEAFF
TGTGCCAGCAGCTTAATTGGCACCTTGAACACTGAAGCTTTCTTT
>-|TRBV27|TRBJ1-2|-
CASRAQGNYGYTF
TGTGCCAGCAGGGCCCAGGGGAACTATGGCTACACCTTC
>-|TRBV11-2|TRBJ1-1|few
CAIGGTEAFF
TGTGCCATAGGGGGCACTGAAGCTTTCTTT
>-|TRBV18|TRBJ1-5|few
CASSPWDIQGNQPQHF
TGTGCCAGCTCACCCTGGGACATTCAGGGCAATCAGCCCCAGCATTTT
>TRBD2|TRBV19|TRBJ2-1|few
CASSSLAGSSRDEQFF
TGTGCCAGTAGCTCGCTAGCGGGGAGCTCCCGCGATGAGCAGTTCTTC
>TRBD2|TRBV7-9|TRBJ2-3|few
CASSLAGRAGDTQYF
TGTGCCAGCAGCTTAGCCGGGAGGGCAGGGGATACGCAGTATTTT
>TRBD1|TRBV29-1|TRBJ1-1|few
CSARQGPMNTEAFF
TGCAGCGCTAGACAGGGTCCCATGAACACTGAAGCTTTCTTT
>-|TRBV10-3|TRBJ2-3|few
CAISTGEDTQYF
TGTGCCATCAGTACAGGTGAAGATACGCAGTATTTT
>-|TRBV11-1|TRBJ2-7|few
CASSIPTISYEQYF
TGTGCCAGCAGCATACCGACAATCTCCTACGAGCAGTACTTC
>-|TRBV9|TRBJ2-1|-
CASSVGSLGDEQFF
TGTGCCAGCAGCGTTGGTTCCTTGGGCGATGAGCAGTTCTTC